The 12 T cell receptor beta chains listed next were all sequenced from one sample in a study of blood T cell repertoires in COVID-19. TCRdb keeps only in-frame clones here, not all; method: immunoSEQ multiplex PCR. The sample carries some 160,000 clones, roughly 80% recorded once. The sequenced material came from peripheral blood. The receptor source for this set is a man in his 70s with active or convalescent COVID-19.

The chain couples TRBV19 to TRBJ2-1; 7 positions match TRBD2. The germline V gene has CDR1 LNHDA and CDR2 SQIVND (reference sequence). The CDR3 consists of 16 residues. The ends lost 4 bases at V and 2 bases at J; junction bases unmatched: 8. The CDR3 DNA reads TGTGCCAGTAGTAAAGTCTCTAGCGGAGCCTACAATGAGCAGTTCTTC. It is translated as CASSKVSSGAYNEQFF. The entire variable domain, with the rest obtained from reference TRBV19 and TRBJ2-1, is as follows: DGGITQSPKYLFRKEGQNVTLSCEQNLNHDAMYWYRQDPGQGLRLIYYSQIVNDFQKGDIAEGYSVSREKKESFPLTVTSAQKNPTAFYLCASSKVSSGAYNEQFFGPGTRLTVL.

This chain uses TRBV28 with TRBJ1-2, with 7 bases fitting TRBD1. The CDR3 extends over 13 amino acids. Germline V gene lookup returns CDR1 MDHEN and CDR2 SYDVKM. V lost 6 bases to trimming and J lost 6 bases; unmatched junction nucleotides: 7. DNA of the CDR3: TGTGCCAGCAGCTTAGACAGGGTTGATGGCTACACCTTC. Translated, it gives CASSLDRVDGYTF.

The V call is TRBV28, the J call TRBJ2-1; 7 nucleotides align to TRBD2. The CDR3 runs 14 residues. The germline V gene encodes CDR1 MDHEN and CDR2 SYDVKM. V lost 2 bases to trimming and J lost 3 bases; unmatched junction nucleotides: 1. The CDR3 protein is CASSLGGSYNEQFF. CDR3 in DNA: TGTGCCAGCAGTTTAGGCGGGAGCTACAATGAGCAGTTCTTC. The full variable domain, completed using reference TRBV28 and TRBJ2-1, is DVKVTQSSRYLVKRTGEKVFLECVQDMDHENMFWYRQDPGLGLRLIYFSYDVKMKEKGDIPEGYSVSREKKERFSLILESASTNQTSMYLCASSLGGSYNEQFFGPGTRLTVL.

This chain links TRBV9 with TRBJ1-6; D gene uncertain. V was trimmed by 0 bases and J by 8 bases, leaving 12 bases between them. The length of the CDR3 is 15 residues. Germline V gene data show CDR1 as SGDLS and CDR2 as YYNGEE. The CDR3 bases are TGTGCCAGCAGCGTAGATGAGGTTTTTTATTCACCCCTCCACTTT. As protein: CASSVDEVFYSPLHF.

The chain uses TRBV5-1 and TRBJ1-1; weak D call: TRBD1 (5 bases). The CDR3 runs to 14 residues. Trimming cost V 1 base and J 6 bases, with 13 bases left between them. Germline V gene sequence: CDR1 SGHRS, CDR2 YFSETQ. The CDR3 bases are TGCGCCAGCAGCTTGCTGGGGACTGAAGCTGAAGCTTTCTTT. As protein: CASSLLGTEAEAFF.

The genes are TRBV28 and TRBJ1-2; 8 bases are a match to TRBD1. CDR1 and CDR2 from the germline V gene are MDHEN and SYDVKM. The CDR3 covers 13 residues. The junction had 5 bases not matched to a gene; V was cut back by 8 bases and J by 3 bases. The CDR3 sequence: CASGAQGDYGYTF. The CDR3 DNA follows: TGTGCCAGCGGGGCACAGGGGGACTATGGCTACACCTTC.

V gene TRBV5-1 combines with J gene TRBJ1-1; D unclear. CDR1 and CDR2 (germline): SGHRS, YFSETQ. V lost 1 base and J 3 bases, leaving 7 bases between the germline ends. The length of the CDR3 is 13 residues. CDR3 sequence reads: CASSLIADTEAFF. The CDR3 DNA is TGCGCCAGCAGCTTGATTGCGGACACTGAAGCTTTCTTT.

This clone was observed once. V and J are TRBV7-2 and TRBJ2-5; tentatively, D is TRBD2 (5 bases). This CDR3 region has 14 residues. V was trimmed by 5 bases and J by 3 bases, leaving 13 bases between them. Germline V lookup: CDR1 SGHTA, CDR2 FQGNSA. CDR3 sequence: CASSRGLNKETQYF. The CDR3 DNA reads TGTGCCAGCAGCCGCGGACTGAATAAAGAGACCCAGTACTTC.

The chain joins TRBV6-2 or TRBV6-3 to TRBJ1-2; D may be TRBD1 (5 bases). This CDR3 spans 15 amino acids. The germline gives CDR1 MNHEY, CDR2 SVGEGT. The V gene lost 6 bases and the J gene lost 2 bases, with 16 bases spanning the gap. The CDR3 nucleotides are TGTGCCAGCAGCGATCCGGGGGGTTTGAACTATGGCTACACCTTC. This gives the protein CASSDPGGLNYGYTF.

Only a few counts were recorded for this clone. This chain connects TRBV7-8 to TRBJ1-2; 9 bases map to TRBD1. This CDR3 is built from 14 residues. The V gene end was trimmed by 5 bases and the J gene end by 7 bases; junction bases not matched to a gene: 8. CDR1 is SGHVS, CDR2 FQNEAQ, per germline. This CDR3 reads CASSRLDRGSGYTF. DNA of the CDR3: TGTGCCAGCAGCAGATTGGACAGGGGAAGTGGCTACACCTTC.

The J gene is TRBJ2-2, the V gene TRBV27; D unresolved. The CDR3 is 12 amino acids. Trimming removed 5 bases at V and 3 bases at J, with 4 bases between. Germline lookup yields CDR1 MNHEY and CDR2 SMNVEV (reference sequence). CDR3 region: CASSPDTGELFF. CDR3 sequence (DNA): TGTGCCAGCAGTCCGGACACCGGGGAGCTGTTTTTT.

The chain carries TRBV5-8 and TRBJ1-2; D not certain. The CDR3 extends over 14 amino acids. V lost 2 bases and J lost 0, with 8 bases in between. Germline-derived CDR1 and CDR2 are SGHTS and YDEGEE. The DNA for the CDR3 is TGTGCCAGCAGCTTCTTTCCAGCTAACTATGGCTACACCTTC. Translating it yields CASSFFPANYGYTF.